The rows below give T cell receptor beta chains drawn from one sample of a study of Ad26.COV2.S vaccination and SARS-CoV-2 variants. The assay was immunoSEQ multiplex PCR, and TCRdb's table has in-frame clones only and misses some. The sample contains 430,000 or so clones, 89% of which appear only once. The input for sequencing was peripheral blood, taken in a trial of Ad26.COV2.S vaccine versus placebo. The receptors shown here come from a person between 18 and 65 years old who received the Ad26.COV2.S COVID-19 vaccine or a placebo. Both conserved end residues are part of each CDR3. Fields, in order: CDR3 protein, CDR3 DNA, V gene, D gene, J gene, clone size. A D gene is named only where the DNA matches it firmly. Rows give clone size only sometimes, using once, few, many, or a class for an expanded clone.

CDR3aa: CASSLQGAYEKLFF; CDR3nt: TGTGCCAGCAGCCTACAGGGGGCTTATGAAAAACTGTTTTTT; v_gene: TRBV7-3; d_gene: TRBD1; j_gene: TRBJ1-4; abundance: once
CDR3aa: CASSKGIWGTGELFF; CDR3nt: TGTGCCAGCAGCAAAGGAATTTGGGGCACCGGGGAGCTGTTTTTT; v_gene: TRBV21-1; d_gene: -; j_gene: TRBJ2-2; abundance: -
CDR3aa: CASSGYRGQGNTIYF; CDR3nt: TGTGCCAGTAGTGGGTACAGGGGGCAAGGAAACACCATATATTTT; v_gene: TRBV19; d_gene: TRBD1; j_gene: TRBJ1-3; abundance: -
CDR3aa: CASSSYSEQFF; CDR3nt: TGTGCCAGCAGCTCCTACTCGGAGCAGTTCTTC; v_gene: TRBV5-4; d_gene: -; j_gene: TRBJ2-1; abundance: -
CDR3aa: CASSYSTSGTTDTQYF; CDR3nt: TGTGCCAGCAGTTACTCGACTAGCGGAACCACAGATACGCAGTATTTT; v_gene: TRBV6-2/TRBV6-3; d_gene: TRBD2; j_gene: TRBJ2-3; abundance: -
CDR3aa: CASSLEDVRGYYGYTF; CDR3nt: TGTGCCAGCAGCTTAGAAGATGTCAGGGGGTACTATGGCTACACCTTC; v_gene: TRBV11-3; d_gene: TRBD1; j_gene: TRBJ1-2; abundance: -
CDR3aa: CSVERVGEKLFF; CDR3nt: TGCAGCGTTGAGCGAGTTGGGGAAAAACTGTTTTTT; v_gene: TRBV29-1; d_gene: -; j_gene: TRBJ1-4; abundance: -
CDR3aa: CASRDYGGSSYEQYF; CDR3nt: TGTGCCAGCAGAGACTACGGGGGGTCCTCCTACGAGCAGTACTTC; v_gene: TRBV13; d_gene: TRBD2; j_gene: TRBJ2-7; abundance: once
CDR3aa: CASSLRRDAEAFF; CDR3nt: TGTGCCAGCAGTTTGCGCAGGGACGCTGAAGCTTTCTTT; v_gene: TRBV12-3/TRBV12-4; d_gene: -; j_gene: TRBJ1-1; abundance: -
CDR3aa: CASSLARDSINTGELFF; CDR3nt: TGCGCCAGCAGCTTGGCCCGCGACTCGATCAACACCGGGGAGCTGTTTTTT; v_gene: TRBV5-1; d_gene: -; j_gene: TRBJ2-2; abundance: -
CDR3aa: CASSQAGTGSNSPLHF; CDR3nt: TGCGCCAGCAGCCAAGCAGGCACAGGGAGTAATTCACCCCTCCACTTT; v_gene: TRBV4-3; d_gene: -; j_gene: TRBJ1-6; abundance: -
CDR3aa: CASSLAPPGISSGNTIYF; CDR3nt: TGTGCCAGCAGCTTAGCGCCGCCAGGGATTAGCTCTGGAAACACCATATATTTT; v_gene: TRBV7-2; d_gene: -; j_gene: TRBJ1-3; abundance: -
CDR3aa: CASSHQAGASSYNEQFF; CDR3nt: TGTGCCAGCAGCCACCAAGCGGGGGCTAGCTCCTACAATGAGCAGTTCTTC; v_gene: TRBV6-4; d_gene: TRBD2; j_gene: TRBJ2-1; abundance: once
CDR3aa: CASSLVGTGRYEQYF; CDR3nt: TGCGCCAGCAGCTTGGTAGGGACAGGACGCTACGAGCAGTACTTC; v_gene: TRBV5-1; d_gene: TRBD1; j_gene: TRBJ2-7; abundance: -
CDR3aa: CASSLEAGTANYGYTF; CDR3nt: TGTGCCAGCAGCTTAGAAGCCGGGACAGCTAACTATGGCTACACCTTC; v_gene: TRBV5-4; d_gene: TRBD1; j_gene: TRBJ1-2; abundance: -
CDR3aa: CASSQEVPGTTSTQYF; CDR3nt: TGCGCCAGCAGCCAAGAAGTCCCCGGGACCACCTCGACCCAGTACTTC; v_gene: TRBV4-3; d_gene: -; j_gene: TRBJ2-5; abundance: few
CDR3aa: CASSSTENTEAFF; CDR3nt: TGTGCCAGCAGCTCGACAGAGAACACTGAAGCTTTCTTT; v_gene: TRBV7-6; d_gene: -; j_gene: TRBJ1-1; abundance: -
CDR3aa: CASSRTGRSDQPQHF; CDR3nt: TGTGCCAGCAGCCGGACAGGTCGCTCAGATCAGCCCCAGCATTTT; v_gene: TRBV6-5; d_gene: TRBD1; j_gene: TRBJ1-5; abundance: -
CDR3aa: CASSGWRGADTQYF; CDR3nt: TGTGCCAGCAGTGGATGGCGGGGGGCGGATACGCAGTATTTT; v_gene: TRBV2; d_gene: TRBD2; j_gene: TRBJ2-3; abundance: -
CDR3aa: CASSFLGLNSPLHF; CDR3nt: TGTGCCAGCAGCTTTCTGGGATTGAATTCACCCCTCCACTTT; v_gene: TRBV7-9; d_gene: -; j_gene: TRBJ1-6; abundance: -
CDR3aa: CASSQGPRGGTDTQYF; CDR3nt: TGCGCCAGCAGCCAAGGGCCTAGGGGGGGCACAGATACGCAGTATTTT; v_gene: TRBV4-3; d_gene: -; j_gene: TRBJ2-3; abundance: -
CDR3aa: CASSLSWGAGNTIYF; CDR3nt: TGTGCCAGCAGCTTATCCTGGGGTGCTGGAAACACCATATATTTT; v_gene: TRBV7-8; d_gene: -; j_gene: TRBJ1-3; abundance: -
CDR3aa: CASSQTTGPSYEQYF; CDR3nt: TGCGCCAGCAGCCAGACGACAGGACCCTCCTACGAGCAGTACTTC; v_gene: TRBV4-3; d_gene: -; j_gene: TRBJ2-7; abundance: -
CDR3aa: CASSPLKLAPRTQYF; CDR3nt: TGTGCCAGCTCACCACTTAAACTAGCGCCACGTACGCAGTATTTT; v_gene: TRBV18; d_gene: TRBD2; j_gene: TRBJ2-3; abundance: once
CDR3aa: CASSPLRRPLYNSPLHF; CDR3nt: TGTGCCAGCAGCCCGCTACGGAGGCCCCTCTATAATTCACCCCTCCACTTT; v_gene: TRBV3-1/TRBV3-2; d_gene: -; j_gene: TRBJ1-6; abundance: -
CDR3aa: CASSLGTSGRASYNEQFF; CDR3nt: TGCGCCAGCAGCTTGGGAACTAGCGGGAGGGCCTCCTACAATGAGCAGTTCTTC; v_gene: TRBV5-1; d_gene: TRBD2; j_gene: TRBJ2-1; abundance: -
CDR3aa: CASSGRGYDGELFF; CDR3nt: TGTGCCAGCAGCGGCCGGGGGTATGACGGGGAGCTGTTTTTT; v_gene: TRBV9; d_gene: -; j_gene: TRBJ2-2; abundance: -
CDR3aa: CASNNGQGTNEQFF; CDR3nt: TGCGCCAGCAACAACGGACAGGGGACCAATGAGCAGTTCTTC; v_gene: TRBV5-1; d_gene: TRBD1; j_gene: TRBJ2-1; abundance: -
CDR3aa: CASSQVQVPREAFF; CDR3nt: TGCGCCAGCAGCCAAGTCCAAGTCCCCCGGGAAGCTTTCTTT; v_gene: TRBV4-3; d_gene: -; j_gene: TRBJ1-1; abundance: -
CDR3aa: CASSLIGRAGELFF; CDR3nt: TGCGCCAGCAGCTTGATAGGGCGGGCCGGGGAGCTGTTTTTT; v_gene: TRBV5-1; d_gene: -; j_gene: TRBJ2-2; abundance: once
CDR3aa: CASSTTGTSSGGPYNEQFF; CDR3nt: TGTGCCAGCAGCACCACCGGGACTAGCTCTGGAGGGCCATACAATGAGCAGTTCTTC; v_gene: TRBV7-9; d_gene: TRBD2; j_gene: TRBJ2-1; abundance: -
CDR3aa: CAISGDPYEQYF; CDR3nt: TGTGCCATCAGCGGAGACCCCTACGAGCAGTACTTC; v_gene: TRBV10-3; d_gene: -; j_gene: TRBJ2-7; abundance: -
CDR3aa: CASSLTHNEQFF; CDR3nt: TGTGCCAGCAGTTTAACGCACAATGAGCAGTTCTTC; v_gene: TRBV28; d_gene: -; j_gene: TRBJ2-1; abundance: -
CDR3aa: CASSYTRGNTEAFF; CDR3nt: TGTGCCAGCAGTTACACTCGGGGGAACACTGAAGCTTTCTTT; v_gene: TRBV6-5; d_gene: -; j_gene: TRBJ1-1; abundance: -
CDR3aa: CASSMAGQPSYGYTF; CDR3nt: TGCGCCAGCAGCATGGCGGGACAACCCTCCTATGGCTACACCTTC; v_gene: TRBV5-1; d_gene: -; j_gene: TRBJ1-2; abundance: few
CDR3aa: CASSLGPVEGETQYF; CDR3nt: TGTGCCAGCAGCTTGGGACCGGTCGAAGGAGAGACCCAGTACTTC; v_gene: TRBV5-6; d_gene: -; j_gene: TRBJ2-5; abundance: once
CDR3aa: CASSQLSVNYGYTF; CDR3nt: TGTGCCAGCAGCCAACTCAGTGTTAACTATGGCTACACCTTC; v_gene: TRBV9; d_gene: -; j_gene: TRBJ1-2; abundance: -
CDR3aa: CASSTGQGSLAYEQYF; CDR3nt: TGTGCCAGCAGCACCGGACAGGGGAGTTTGGCCTACGAGCAGTACTTC; v_gene: TRBV5-6; d_gene: TRBD1; j_gene: TRBJ2-7; abundance: -
CDR3aa: CASSKPSGPKLRNTQYF; CDR3nt: TGTGCCAGCAGTAAGCCCTCGGGACCGAAACTCAGAAATACGCAGTATTTT; v_gene: TRBV6-2/TRBV6-3; d_gene: -; j_gene: TRBJ2-3; abundance: -
CDR3aa: CATSRGGQGGTDTQYF; CDR3nt: TGTGCCACCAGCAGAGGCGGACAGGGGGGCACAGATACGCAGTATTTT; v_gene: TRBV15; d_gene: TRBD1; j_gene: TRBJ2-3; abundance: -
CDR3aa: CASNFRGADNEQFF; CDR3nt: TGTGCCAGCAACTTCCGGGGGGCAGACAATGAGCAGTTCTTC; v_gene: TRBV11-2; d_gene: -; j_gene: TRBJ2-1; abundance: -